This paragraph covers one T cell receptor (beta chain) sequence. Antigen: not known. Two nested PCRs, run for approximately 17 and 9 cycles, were applied to TCRalpha and TCRbeta cDNA. TCRdb reprocessed the 5' RACE reads and keeps a single row for each CDR3 protein, giving no DNA. Here the sample table reports 400,000 to 500,000 distinct CDR3 sequences. Germline CDR1 and CDR2: SEHNR and FQNEAQ (reference sequence). This CDR3 has 15 residues. Blood was drawn once per donor, and each sample measured approximately 2.5 ml. The data are from a study of monozygotic twins with inflammatory bowel disease. Study outcomes and limitations: Clonotypes shared with others were fewer in IBD patients than in healthy twins, especially with disease activity.

The sample comprised blood. The sequence was collected from a human donor with ulcerative colitis or Crohn's disease, or a healthy co-twin of an affected twin (not recorded which). The chain is built from TRBV7-9 and TRBJ2-5; TCRdb's D call of TRBD2 is untestable without DNA. The CDR3 here is CASSSAGWVEETQYF.